These 19 T cell receptor beta chains were sequenced from one sample in a study of T cells in Graves' hyperthyroidism and ophthalmopathy. RNA transcripts provided the source from which TCR beta CDR3 regions were amplified. Carried out on the TCR CDR3, a first-round RT-PCR used the HTBI primer set. Each CDR3 protein is one row after TCRdb ran MiXCR on the multiplex PCR reads. This table holds 300,000 to 450,000 distinct CDR3 sequences, approximately 14% found once. Sequenced sample: blood. The receptor source for this set is a young woman with Graves' hyperthyroidism that later progressed to Graves' ophthalmopathy.

With regard to this clonotype: The junction departs from the called germline gene at one end, perhaps through a read error. This rearrangement joins TRBV5-1 to TRBJ2-7; 9 positions agree with TRBD1. The CDR3 contains 14 residues. The germline CDR1 and CDR2 sequences are SGHRS and YFSETQ. The CDR3 bases are TGCGCCGGCAGCCCAGGGACAGGGTCCTACGAGCAGTACTTC. It is translated as CAGSPGTGSYEQYF.

This clonotype has only a few counts. The chain carries TRBV29-1 and TRBJ2-7; 8 nucleotides match TRBD1. CDR1 is SQVTM, CDR2 ANQGSEA, per germline. The CDR3 totals 13 residues. The J segment lost 2 bases and the V segment lost 2 bases, leaving 2 bases of the junction unmatched. DNA of the CDR3: TGCAGCGTTGAACAGGGGGCCACCTACGAGCAGTACTTC. The encoded protein is CSVEQGATYEQYF.

The genes are TRBV19 and TRBJ2-1, with D perhaps TRBD2 (6 bases). V lost 6 bases and J lost 2, with 17 bases in between. Germline V gene lookup returns CDR1 LNHDA and CDR2 SQIVND (reference sequence). This CDR3 has 16 residues. CDR3 sequence: CASSPIGEVAYNEQFF. The CDR3 bases are TGTGCCAGTAGCCCAATCGGGGAGGTTGCCTACAATGAGCAGTTCTTC.

The chain is built from TRBV12-3 or TRBV12-4 and TRBJ2-7; no definite D call. Trimming removed 3 bases from V and 7 bases from J, with 19 bases in between. The CDR3 runs to 15 residues. The CDR3 DNA sequence: TGTGCCAGCAGTTTTCAGGCAGTGCCATATTTGGAGCAGTACTTC. Encoded protein: CASSFQAVPYLEQYF.

This chain uses TRBV5-1 with TRBJ1-2; maybe TRBD1 (5 bases). CDR1 is SGHRS, CDR2 YFSETQ, per germline. Trimming took off 0 bases at V and 0 bases at J, with 18 bases between the two ends. The CDR3 length is 18 residues. The CDR3 protein is CASSLDAIGARANYGYTF. The DNA for the CDR3 is TGCGCCAGCAGCTTGGACGCCATTGGGGCGAGGGCTAACTATGGCTACACCTTC.

There are many counts of this clonotype. The chain links TRBV28 to TRBJ2-7; maybe TRBD2 (6 bases). Germline values: CDR1 MDHEN, CDR2 SYDVKM. This CDR3 contains 14 residues. The V end was cut by 1 base, the J end by 4 bases, with 11 bases between. The CDR3 sequence: CASSLFSGSYEQYF. CDR3 DNA: TGTGCCAGCAGTTTATTTAGCGGTTCTTACGAGCAGTACTTC. Using reference TRBV28 and TRBJ2-7 for the parts outside the CDR3, the full variable domain is DVKVTQSSRYLVKRTGEKVFLECVQDMDHENMFWYRQDPGLGLRLIYFSYDVKMKEKGDIPEGYSVSREKKERFSLILESASTNQTSMYLCASSLFSGSYEQYFGPGTRLTVT.

Ten or more counts support this clonotype. This chain joins TRBV11-2 and TRBJ2-5; 7 nucleotides agree with TRBD2. V lost 5 bases, J lost 4 bases, and 16 bases stayed unmatched. The germline V gene encodes CDR1 SGHAT and CDR2 FQNNGV. The CDR3 sequence is 17 residues long. This chain's CDR3 is CASSQRLARRRRETQYF. CDR3 DNA sequence: TGTGCCAGCAGCCAAAGACTAGCCCGCAGACGCCGAGAGACCCAGTACTTC.

This chain connects TRBV11-2 to TRBJ1-6; D might be TRBD1 (6 bases). CDR3 size: 17 residues. V was pared by 7 bases and J by 4 bases, with 20 bases between. From germline, CDR1 is SGHAT and CDR2 FQNNGV. CDR3 nucleotides: TGTGCCAGCACGAATCAGGGGACCCGCGGATATAATTCACCCCTCCACTTT. Translation gives CASTNQGTRGYNSPLHF.

The V gene is TRBV12-3 or TRBV12-4, the J gene TRBJ2-2, with 10 bases lining up with TRBD1. The CDR3 has 19 amino acids. J was trimmed by 1 base and V by 5 bases; bases with no gene match: 13. The CDR3 coding sequence is TGTGCCAGCAGTCAACCTCGACAGGGGGCTAGTAGGAACACCGGGGAGCTGTTTTTT. Protein product: CASSQPRQGASRNTGELFF.

This clonotype was seen repeatedly, ten times or more. The genes are TRBV6-5 and TRBJ1-4; D call uncertain. V lost 2 bases to trimming and J lost 6 bases, with 10 bases between them. The CDR3 length is 14 residues. Germline CDR1 is MNHEY and CDR2 is SVGAGI. The chain's CDR3 is CASSYTGSDEKLFF. For the CDR3, the DNA is TGTGCCAGCAGTTACACGGGGTCCGATGAAAAACTGTTTTTT.

This clonotype was recorded many times. The genes are TRBV7-2 and TRBJ2-7; D is possibly TRBD2 (6 bases). Germline V gene data show CDR1 as SGHTA and CDR2 as FQGNSA. V lost 5 bases, J lost 3 bases, and 14 bases lay in between. There are 14 residues in the CDR3. CDR3 region: CASSRTGGDYEQYF. The CDR3, as DNA: TGTGCCAGCAGCCGCACCGGGGGAGACTACGAGCAGTACTTC.

This clonotype was seen a few times. The chain joins TRBV4-2 to TRBJ2-2, with 10 positions matching TRBD2. CDR1 and CDR2 (germline): LGHNA, YNFKEQ. CDR3 length equals 18 residues. Germline trimming cut 0 bases from V and 5 bases from J; bases unmatched to any gene: 9. CDR3 residues: CASSQDVASGRSTGELFF. CDR3 sequence (DNA): TGTGCCAGCAGCCAAGATGTCGCTAGCGGGAGATCGACCGGGGAGCTGTTTTTT.

As regards this clonotype: One junction end does not reproduce the germline sequence, and a read error may be involved. The chain's CDR3 is CSARLGTSGTYSEQFF. The CDR3 coding sequence is TGCAGTGCTAGATTGGGGACTAGCGGTACCTACAGTGAGCAGTTCTTC. The V call is TRBV20-1, the J call TRBJ2-1; 11 nucleotides agree with TRBD2. CDR1 is DFQATT and CDR2 is SNEGSKA in the germline V gene (reference sequence). The CDR3 is made up of 16 amino acids.

The chain has TRBV2 and TRBJ1-1, with TRBD1 as a possible D gene (5 bases). Germline V gene lookup returns CDR1 SNHLY and CDR2 FYNNEI. Trimming removed 1 base at V and 1 base at J, with 10 bases between. The CDR3 sequence is 15 residues long. CDR3 region: CASSEEGRRNTEAFF. The CDR3 bases are TGTGCCAGCAGTGAAGAGGGACGGAGGAACACTGAAGCTTTCTTT.

This clonotype was observed a handful of times. The chain carries TRBV20-1 and TRBJ1-2; TRBD1 matches at 11 bases. This CDR3 spans 14 amino acids. V was clipped by 1 base and J by 7 bases; unmatched bases: 5. CDR1 is DFQATT, CDR2 SNEGSKA, per germline (reference sequence). The CDR3 DNA reads TGCAGTGCTAGAGTGGGCGGGACAGGGGGTGGCTACACCTTC. Protein product: CSARVGGTGGGYTF.

This chain connects TRBV28 to TRBJ2-1; no clear D. CDR1 MDHEN and CDR2 SYDVKM come from the germline V gene. The CDR3 covers 13 residues. V gave up 2 bases and J gave up 2 bases, with 4 bases separating them. The CDR3 reads CASSLGPYNEQFF. CDR3 in DNA: TGTGCCAGCAGTTTAGGACCCTACAATGAGCAGTTCTTC.

The chain combines TRBV11-1 with TRBJ1-1; a possible D gene is TRBD1 (5 bases). Trimming stripped 5 bases from V and 3 bases from J, with 25 bases between. The CDR3 loop spans 18 amino acids. The germline gives CDR1 SGHAT, CDR2 FQDESV (reference sequence). DNA for the CDR3: TGTGCCAGCAGCCCCACGGGGGGGGAGTCCCTTGCGGACACTGAAGCTTTCTTT. This translates into CASSPTGGESLADTEAFF.

V usage is TRBV6-2 or TRBV6-3 and J usage is TRBJ1-4; D gene unclear. The CDR3 extends over 14 amino acids. Per germline, CDR1 MNHEY and CDR2 SVGEGT. The V gene lost 6 bases and the J gene lost 10 bases, with 18 bases spanning the gap. CDR3 coding DNA: TGTGCCAGCAGCCCAGTCCGTGAGGGAAGAAAACTGTTTTTT. The encoded protein is CASSPVREGRKLFF.

The gene calls are TRBV6-1 and TRBJ2-5; possibly TRBD1 for D (7 bases). The CDR3 covers 14 residues. Trimming took off 7 bases at V and 4 bases at J, with 16 bases between the two ends. Germline values: CDR1 MNHNS, CDR2 SASEGT. In nucleotides, the CDR3 is TGTGCCAGCACCCCGGGGCAGGGGGGAGAGACCCAGTACTTC. It yields the protein CASTPGQGGETQYF.